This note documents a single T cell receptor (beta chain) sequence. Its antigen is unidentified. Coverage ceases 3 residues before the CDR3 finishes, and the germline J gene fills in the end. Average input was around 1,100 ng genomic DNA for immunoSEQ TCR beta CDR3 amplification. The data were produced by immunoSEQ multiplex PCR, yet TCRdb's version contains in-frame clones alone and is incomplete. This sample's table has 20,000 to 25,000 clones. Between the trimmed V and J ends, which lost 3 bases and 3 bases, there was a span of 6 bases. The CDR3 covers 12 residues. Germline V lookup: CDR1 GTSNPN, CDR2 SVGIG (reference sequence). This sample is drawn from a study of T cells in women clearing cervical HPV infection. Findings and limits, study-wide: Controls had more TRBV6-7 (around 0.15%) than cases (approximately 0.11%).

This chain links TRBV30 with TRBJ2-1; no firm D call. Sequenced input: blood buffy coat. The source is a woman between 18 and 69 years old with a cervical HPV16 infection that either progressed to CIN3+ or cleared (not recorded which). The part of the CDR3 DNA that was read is TGTGCCTGGAGCGCGGACTACAATGAG. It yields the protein CAWSADYNE. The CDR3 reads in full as CAWSADYNEQFF.